This TCR beta chain was sequenced for a study of T cell changes during pregnancy in multiple sclerosis. CDR3 length: 15 amino acids. Germline V gene sequence: CDR1 SNHLY, CDR2 FYNNEI. V gave up 5 bases and J gave up 0 bases, with 14 bases separating them. Only in-frame clones appear in the TCRdb table, and some are missing; sequencing was by immunoSEQ multiplex PCR. Here the sample spans about 50,000 clones, around nine tenths being singletons. The rearrangement links TRBV2 to TRBJ2-7; D possibly corresponds to TRBD2 (6 bases). This sequence originates from a female donor with multiple sclerosis, enrolled in a pregnancy study. Sequencing used CD4+ T cells from peripheral blood mononuclear cells, obtained before pregnancy. The CDR3 is CASSRERTPSYEQYF. The CDR3 coding sequence is TGTGCCAGCAGTCGGGAGAGGACACCCTCCTACGAGCAGTACTTC.